The 6 T cell receptor beta chains reported below all come from one sample, sequenced in a study of beta chain features in type 1 diabetes. The entirety of the isolated RNA underwent reverse transcription, so expressed TCRB transcripts were sequenced. Produced via immunoSEQ multiplex PCR; TCRdb's table is partial and in-frame only. Counted here are hundreds of thousands of clones, roughly 70% occurring once; the ten biggest clones make up 0.053%. The sequencing input was naive CD4+ T cells from blood. The receptors here all came from a man aged 25-40 years in good health.

Worth noting for this clone: The sample holds other DNA sequences that translate to the same CDR3. The chain links TRBV5-1 to TRBJ2-7, with 9 bases fitting TRBD1. V lost 3 bases and J lost 1; bases outside the gene matches: 2. This CDR3 is built from 14 residues. Per germline, CDR1 SGHRS and CDR2 YFSETQ. The CDR3: CASSSGQGSYEQYF. Here the CDR3 DNA reads TGCGCCAGCAGCTCGGGACAGGGATCCTACGAGCAGTACTTC.

About this clone: Within the sample, other DNA sequences also encode this same CDR3. J is TRBJ2-1 and V is TRBV7-2; TRBD2 might be the D (6 bases). This CDR3 spans 15 amino acids. Per germline, CDR1 SGHTA and CDR2 FQGNSA. Trimming stripped 2 bases from V and 0 bases from J, with 8 bases between. CDR3 in amino acids: CASSLSGPSYNEQFF. DNA of the CDR3: TGTGCCAGCAGCTTAAGCGGGCCCTCCTACAATGAGCAGTTCTTC.

The CDR3 here is CASSPDRGRTETQYF. In nucleotides, the CDR3 is TGTGCCAGCAGCCCCGACAGGGGGCGAACGGAGACCCAGTACTTC. The V call is TRBV7-2, the J call TRBJ2-5, with 10 bases fitting TRBD1. The ends lost 5 bases at V and 5 bases at J; junction bases unmatched: 8. The CDR3 spans 15 residues. Germline-derived CDR1 and CDR2 are SGHTA and FQGNSA.

This sequence joins TRBV30 and TRBJ2-2; D is ambiguous. Between the trimmed V and J ends, which lost 4 bases and 2 bases, there was a span of 2 bases. Germline CDR1 GTSNPN, CDR2 SVGIG (reference sequence). The CDR3 sequence is 11 residues long. CDR3 residues: CAWTNTGELFF. The CDR3 nucleotides read TGTGCCTGGACCAACACCGGGGAGCTGTTTTTT.

This chain uses TRBV28 with TRBJ2-5; D is unclear. The CDR3 contains 14 residues. The germline V gene has CDR1 MDHEN and CDR2 SYDVKM. Trimming removed 8 bases from V and 1 base from J, with 14 bases in between. CDR3 DNA sequence: TGTGCCAGCGCGTCGGCCGGGTCCCAAGAGACCCAGTACTTC. Its translation is CASASAGSQETQYF.

The chain carries TRBV18 and TRBJ1-1; TRBD1 aligns across 7 bases. In germline, CDR1 is KGHSH, CDR2 LQKENI. The ends lost 4 bases at V and 7 bases at J; junction bases unmatched: 0. The CDR3 is made up of 11 amino acids. The CDR3 here is CASSRDSEAFF. In DNA form, the CDR3 reads TGTGCCAGCTCACGGGACAGTGAAGCTTTCTTT.